A single sample gave rise to the 6 T cell receptor beta chains below, sequenced in a study of blood T cell repertoires in COVID-19. Clones were read by immunoSEQ multiplex PCR, and TCRdb kept only the in-frame ones, dropping some. The sample records 180,000 or so clones, roughly 80% being singletons. The sample consisted of peripheral blood. Source of these receptors: a woman between 65 and 79 years old with COVID-19, enrolled during active disease.

The chain joins TRBV18 to TRBJ2-3, with a weak D call TRBD2 (6 bases). Germline CDR1 is KGHSH and CDR2 is LQKENI. There are 16 residues in the CDR3. Deletions cut 6 bases from V and 0 bases from J, with 16 bases between. The CDR3 DNA reads TGTGCCAGCTCTTCCAGAGCGGGCCGTAGCACAGATACGCAGTATTTT. This translates into CASSSRAGRSTDTQYF.

The chain recombines TRBV6-5 with TRBJ2-7, with 10 bases matching TRBD1. With 6 bases clipped from V and 2 bases from J, the junction kept 4 bases outside the gene matches. Germline CDR1 reads MNHEY; CDR2 reads SVGAGI. The CDR3 loop spans 14 amino acids. CDR3 region: CASSPGQGTYEQYV. CDR3 nucleotides: TGTGCCAGCAGCCCGGGACAGGGGACCTACGAGCAGTACGTC.

The gene calls are TRBV7-3 and TRBJ2-6; tentative D call: TRBD2 (6 bases). The CDR3 loop spans 16 amino acids. V was pared by 2 bases and J by 0 bases, with 8 bases between. Germline V gives CDR1 SGHTA, CDR2 FQGTGA. CDR3 residues: CASSLSGGSGANVLTF. In DNA form, the CDR3 reads TGTGCCAGCAGCTTATCCGGGGGCTCTGGGGCCAACGTCCTGACTTTC. Full variable domain (outside the CDR3, taken from reference TRBV7-3 and TRBJ2-6): GAGVSQTPSNKVTEKGKYVELRCDPISGHTALYWYRQSLGQGPEFLIYFQGTGAADDSGLPNDRFFAVRPEGSVSTLKIQRTERGDSAVYLCASSLSGGSGANVLTFGAGSRLTVL.

The chain links TRBV5-4 to TRBJ2-1, with 8 bases matching TRBD2. Germline V lookup: CDR1 SGHNT, CDR2 YYREEE (reference sequence). The CDR3 is made up of 15 amino acids. The trim removed 0 bases at V and 7 bases at J, leaving 6 bases unmatched. The CDR3 region is CASSLDAGGRNEQFF. CDR3 DNA: TGTGCCAGCAGCTTGGATGCGGGAGGCAGGAATGAGCAGTTCTTC.

J is TRBJ1-4 and V is TRBV5-1; 8 nucleotides match TRBD1. CDR1 and CDR2 from the germline V gene are SGHRS and YFSETQ. The CDR3 has 16 residues. Trimming cost V 4 bases and J 3 bases; bases outside gene matches: 8. Here the CDR3 DNA reads TGCGCCAGCAGCGGTGGACAGGGTCCCCCTAATGAAAAACTGTTTTTT. Encoded protein: CASSGGQGPPNEKLFF.

The J gene is TRBJ2-3, the V gene TRBV16; TRBD2 matches at 7 bases. After removal of 4 bases from V and 12 bases from J, the junction contained 10 bases not matched to a gene. CDR1 is KGHSY, CDR2 FQNENV, per germline. The CDR3 is made up of 13 amino acids. The CDR3 reads CASSPVTSQVQYF. The CDR3, as DNA: TGTGCCAGCAGCCCCGTGACTAGCCAAGTTCAGTATTTT. The whole variable domain, remainder taken from reference TRBV16 and TRBJ2-3, is GEEVAQTPKHLVRGEGQKAKLYCAPIKGHSYVFWYQQVLKNEFKFLISFQNENVFDETGMPKERFSAKCLPNSPCSLEIQATKLEDSAVYFCASSPVTSQVQYFGPGTRLTVL.